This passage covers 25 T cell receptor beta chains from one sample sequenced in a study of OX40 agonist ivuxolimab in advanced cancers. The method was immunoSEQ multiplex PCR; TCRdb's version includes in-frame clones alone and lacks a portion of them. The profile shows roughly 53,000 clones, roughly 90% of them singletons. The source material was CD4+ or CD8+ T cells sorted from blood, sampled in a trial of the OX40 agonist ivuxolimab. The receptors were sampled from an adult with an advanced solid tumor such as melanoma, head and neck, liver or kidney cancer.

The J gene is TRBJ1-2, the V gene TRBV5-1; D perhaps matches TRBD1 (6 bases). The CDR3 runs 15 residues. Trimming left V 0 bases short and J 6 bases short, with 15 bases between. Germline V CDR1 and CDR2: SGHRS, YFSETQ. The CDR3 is CASSLALTGRDGYTF. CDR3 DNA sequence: TGCGCCAGCAGCTTGGCCCTAACAGGGAGGGATGGCTACACCTTC.

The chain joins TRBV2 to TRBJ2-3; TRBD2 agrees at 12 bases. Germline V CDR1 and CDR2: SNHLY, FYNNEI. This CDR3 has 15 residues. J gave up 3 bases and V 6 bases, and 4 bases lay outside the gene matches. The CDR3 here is CASRAGTSGTDTQYF. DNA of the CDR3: TGTGCCAGCAGGGCCGGGACTAGCGGGACAGATACGCAGTATTTT.

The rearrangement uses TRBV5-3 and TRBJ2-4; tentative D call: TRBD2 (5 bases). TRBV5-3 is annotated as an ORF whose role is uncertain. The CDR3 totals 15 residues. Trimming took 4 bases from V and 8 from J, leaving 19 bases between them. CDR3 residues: CARSPRSSREDIQYF. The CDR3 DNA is TGTGCCAGAAGCCCCCGGTCTAGCCGTGAGGACATTCAGTACTTC.

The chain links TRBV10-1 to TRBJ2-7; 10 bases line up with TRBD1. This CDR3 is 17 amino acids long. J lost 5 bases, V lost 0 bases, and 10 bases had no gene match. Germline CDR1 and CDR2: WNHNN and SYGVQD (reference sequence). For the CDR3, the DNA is TGCGCCAGCAGTGAGTCAGGTCATGCAGGGACAGGGGACGAGCAGTACTTC. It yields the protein CASSESGHAGTGDEQYF.

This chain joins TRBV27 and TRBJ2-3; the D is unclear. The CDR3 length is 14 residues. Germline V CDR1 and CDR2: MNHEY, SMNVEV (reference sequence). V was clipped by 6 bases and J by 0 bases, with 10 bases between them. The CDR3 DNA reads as TGTGCCAGCAGCCGAATGTCTAGCACAGATACGCAGTATTTT. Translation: CASSRMSSTDTQYF.

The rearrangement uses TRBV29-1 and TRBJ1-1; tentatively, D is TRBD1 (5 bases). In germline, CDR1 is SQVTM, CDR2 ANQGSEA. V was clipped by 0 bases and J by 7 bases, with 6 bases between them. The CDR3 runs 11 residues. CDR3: CSVEDGGEAFF. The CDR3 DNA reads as TGCAGCGTTGAAGACGGGGGTGAAGCTTTCTTT. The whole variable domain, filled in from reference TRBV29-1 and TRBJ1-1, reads SAVISQKPSRDICQRGTSLTIQCQVDSQVTMMFWYRQQPGQSLTLIATANQGSEATYESGFVIDKFPISRPNLTFSTLTVSNMSPEDSSIYLCSVEDGGEAFFGQGTRLTVV.

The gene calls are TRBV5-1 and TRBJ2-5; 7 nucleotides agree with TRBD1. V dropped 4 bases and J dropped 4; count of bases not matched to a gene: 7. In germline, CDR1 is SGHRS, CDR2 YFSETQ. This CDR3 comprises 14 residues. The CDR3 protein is CASSPQGEVETQYF. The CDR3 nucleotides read TGCGCCAGCAGCCCCCAGGGGGAAGTAGAGACCCAGTACTTC.

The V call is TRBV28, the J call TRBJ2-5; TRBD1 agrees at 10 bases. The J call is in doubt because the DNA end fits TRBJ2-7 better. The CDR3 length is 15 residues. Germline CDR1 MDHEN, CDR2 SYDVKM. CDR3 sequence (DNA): TGTGCCAGCAGTTTAATCGGACAGGGGGACCTCGAGCAGTACTTC. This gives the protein CASSLIGQGDLEQYF.

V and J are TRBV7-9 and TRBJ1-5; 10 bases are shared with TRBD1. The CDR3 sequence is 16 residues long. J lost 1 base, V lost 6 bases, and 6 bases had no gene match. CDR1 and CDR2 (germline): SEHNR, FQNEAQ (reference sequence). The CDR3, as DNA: TGTGCCAGCAGTTCGGGGGACAGGGGAAGCAATCAGCCCCAGCATTTT. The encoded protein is CASSSGDRGSNQPQHF.

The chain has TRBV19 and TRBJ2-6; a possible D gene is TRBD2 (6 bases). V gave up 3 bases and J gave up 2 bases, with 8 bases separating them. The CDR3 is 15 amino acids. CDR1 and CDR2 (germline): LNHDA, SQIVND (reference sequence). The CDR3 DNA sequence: TGTGCCAGTAGTATGACGGGGGCTGGGGCCAACGTCCTGACTTTC. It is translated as CASSMTGAGANVLTF. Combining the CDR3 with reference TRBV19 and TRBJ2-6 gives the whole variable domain DGGITQSPKYLFRKEGQNVTLSCEQNLNHDAMYWYRQDPGQGLRLIYYSQIVNDFQKGDIAEGYSVSREKKESFPLTVTSAQKNPTAFYLCASSMTGAGANVLTFGAGSRLTVL.

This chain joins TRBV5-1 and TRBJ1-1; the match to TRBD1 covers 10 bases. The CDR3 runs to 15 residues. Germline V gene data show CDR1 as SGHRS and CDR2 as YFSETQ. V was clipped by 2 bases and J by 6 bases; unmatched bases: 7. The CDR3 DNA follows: TGCGCCAGCAGCTTACGGGACAGGGGTACGGCTGAAGCTTTCTTT. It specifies CASSLRDRGTAEAFF.

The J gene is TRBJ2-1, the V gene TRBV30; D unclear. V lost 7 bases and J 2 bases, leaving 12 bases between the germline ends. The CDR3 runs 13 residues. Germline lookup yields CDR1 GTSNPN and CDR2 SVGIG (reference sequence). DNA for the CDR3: TGTGCCTCGTTCCAAGGGACCTACAATGAGCAGTTCTTC. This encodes CASFQGTYNEQFF.

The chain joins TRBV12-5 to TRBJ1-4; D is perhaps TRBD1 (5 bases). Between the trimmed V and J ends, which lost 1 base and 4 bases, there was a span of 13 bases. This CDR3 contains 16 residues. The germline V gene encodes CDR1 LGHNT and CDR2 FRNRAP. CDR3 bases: TGTGCTAGTGGTTTGGCAATAGGCAGGGTTAATGAAAAACTGTTTTTT. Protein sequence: CASGLAIGRVNEKLFF.

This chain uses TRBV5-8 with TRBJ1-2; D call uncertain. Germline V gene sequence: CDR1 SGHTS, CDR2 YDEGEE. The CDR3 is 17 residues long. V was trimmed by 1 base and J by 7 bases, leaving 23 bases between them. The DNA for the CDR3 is TGTGCCAGCAGCTTGACCCCAATGCGACGGCGCGGTACTGGCTACACCTTC. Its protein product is CASSLTPMRRRGTGYTF.

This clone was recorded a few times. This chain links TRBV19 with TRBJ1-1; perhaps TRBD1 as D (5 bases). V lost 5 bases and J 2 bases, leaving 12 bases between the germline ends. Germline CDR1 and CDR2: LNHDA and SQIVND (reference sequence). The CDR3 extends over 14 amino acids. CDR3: CASSQGFFNTEAFF. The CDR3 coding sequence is TGTGCCAGTAGTCAGGGTTTTTTCAACACTGAAGCTTTCTTT.

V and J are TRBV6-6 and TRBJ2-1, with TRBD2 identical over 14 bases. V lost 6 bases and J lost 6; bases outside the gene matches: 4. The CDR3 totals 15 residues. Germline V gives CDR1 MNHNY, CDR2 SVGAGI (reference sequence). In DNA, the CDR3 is TGTGCCAGCAGCCCTGGACTAGCGGGGGGCAATGAGCAGTTCTTC. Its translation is CASSPGLAGGNEQFF.

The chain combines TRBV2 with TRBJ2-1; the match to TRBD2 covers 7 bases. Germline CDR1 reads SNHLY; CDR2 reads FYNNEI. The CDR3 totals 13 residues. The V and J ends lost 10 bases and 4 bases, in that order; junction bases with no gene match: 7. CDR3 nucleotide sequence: TGTGCCACCGGACTAGAGGCGTACAATGAGCAGTTCTTC. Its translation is CATGLEAYNEQFF.

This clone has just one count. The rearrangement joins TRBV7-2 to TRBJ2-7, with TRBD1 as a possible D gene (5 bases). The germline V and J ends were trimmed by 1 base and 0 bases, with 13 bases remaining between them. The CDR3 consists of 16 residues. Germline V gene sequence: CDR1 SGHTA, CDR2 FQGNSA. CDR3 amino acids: CASSLVGHTSSYEQYF. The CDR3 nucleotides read TGTGCCAGCAGCTTAGTAGGACATACGAGCTCCTACGAGCAGTACTTC.

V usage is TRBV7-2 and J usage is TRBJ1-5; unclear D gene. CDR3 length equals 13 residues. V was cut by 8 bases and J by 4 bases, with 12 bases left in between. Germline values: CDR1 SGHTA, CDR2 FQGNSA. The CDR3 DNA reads TGTGCCAGCTGCCGGGAGATGAATCAGCCCCAGCATTTT. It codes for CASCREMNQPQHF.

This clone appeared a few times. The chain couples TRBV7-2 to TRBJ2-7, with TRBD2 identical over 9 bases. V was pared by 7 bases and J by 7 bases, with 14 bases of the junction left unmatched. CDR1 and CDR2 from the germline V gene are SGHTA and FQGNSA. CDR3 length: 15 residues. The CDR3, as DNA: TGTGCCAGCAAGCATAGCGGGAGAAACGCGGAAGAGCAGTACTTC. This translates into CASKHSGRNAEEQYF. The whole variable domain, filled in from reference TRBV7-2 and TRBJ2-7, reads GAGVSQSPSNKVTEKGKDVELRCDPISGHTALYWYRQSLGQGLEFLIYFQGNSAPDKSGLPSDRFSAERTGGSVSTLTIQRTQQEDSAVYLCASKHSGRNAEEQYFGPGTRLTVT.

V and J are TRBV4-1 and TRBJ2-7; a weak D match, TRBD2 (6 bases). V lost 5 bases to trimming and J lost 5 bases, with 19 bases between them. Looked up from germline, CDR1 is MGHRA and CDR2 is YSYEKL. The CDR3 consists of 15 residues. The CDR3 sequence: CASSYRGASDHEQYF. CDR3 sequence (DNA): TGCGCCAGCAGCTACCGAGGAGCTAGCGACCACGAGCAGTACTTC.

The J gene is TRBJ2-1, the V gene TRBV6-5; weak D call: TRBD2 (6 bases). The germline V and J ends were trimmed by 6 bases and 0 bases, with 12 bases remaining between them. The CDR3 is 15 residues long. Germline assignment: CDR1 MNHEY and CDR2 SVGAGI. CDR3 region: CASRNGGASYNEQFF. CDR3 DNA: TGTGCCAGCAGAAATGGAGGGGCCTCCTACAATGAGCAGTTCTTC.

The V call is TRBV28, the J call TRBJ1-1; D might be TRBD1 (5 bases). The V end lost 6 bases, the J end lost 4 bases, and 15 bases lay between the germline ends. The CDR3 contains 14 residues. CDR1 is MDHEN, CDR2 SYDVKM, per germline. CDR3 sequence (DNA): TGTGCCAGCAGGACCCGGACACCCCCCACTGAAGCTTTCTTT. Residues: CASRTRTPPTEAFF.

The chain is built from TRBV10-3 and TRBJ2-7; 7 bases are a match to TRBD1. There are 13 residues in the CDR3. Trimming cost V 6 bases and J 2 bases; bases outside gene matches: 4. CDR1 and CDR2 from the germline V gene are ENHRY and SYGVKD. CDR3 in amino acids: CAIRRQGTYEQYF. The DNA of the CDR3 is TGTGCCATCAGGCGACAGGGAACCTACGAGCAGTACTTC.

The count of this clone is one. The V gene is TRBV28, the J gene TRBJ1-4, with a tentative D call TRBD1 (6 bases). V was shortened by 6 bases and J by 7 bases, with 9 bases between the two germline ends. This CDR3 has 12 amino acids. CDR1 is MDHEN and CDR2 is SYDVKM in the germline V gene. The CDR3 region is CASSVRGEKLFF. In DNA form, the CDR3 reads TGTGCCAGCAGCGTCAGGGGTGAAAAACTGTTTTTT.